Listed below are T cell receptor beta chains from one sample, sequenced in a study of blood T cell repertoires in COVID-19. The table came from immunoSEQ multiplex PCR; TCRdb's copy has only in-frame clones and leaves some out. The table includes approximately 140,000 clones, over 60% detected once. Input material: peripheral blood. All receptors derive from a man older than 75 with acute or convalescent COVID-19. Both conserved end residues are part of each CDR3. A D gene is named only where the DNA matches it firmly. The size of a clone is reported for some rows only, either as once, few or many, or as a class for expanded clones.

size	D	V	J	DNA	CDR3
.	TRBD1	TRBV4-2	TRBJ1-3	TGTGCCAGCAGCCACATAGGACAGGCCCCTGGAAACACCATATATTTT	CASSHIGQAPGNTIYF
.	.	TRBV6-6	TRBJ1-2	TGTGCCAGCAGAAGAACGGGGGATAACTATGGCTACACCTTC	CASRRTGDNYGYTF
.	TRBD1	TRBV18	TRBJ1-6	TGTGCCAGCTCCGCATTAAGTGGGACAGGGAATTCACCCCTCCACTTT	CASSALSGTGNSPLHF
.	.	TRBV18	TRBJ2-7	TGTGCCAGCTCACCACAAAAGGGGAACTACGAGCAGTACTTC	CASSPQKGNYEQYF
.	TRBD1	TRBV5-1	TRBJ2-1	TGCGCCAGCAGCTGGGGGACAGGGTCGAATGAGCAGTTCTTC	CASSWGTGSNEQFF
.	.	TRBV18	TRBJ1-1	TGTGCCAGCTCACCCCGACGGGTCGAGACTGAAGCTTTCTTT	CASSPRRVETEAFF
.	TRBD2	TRBV7-2	TRBJ2-3	TGTGCCAGCAGCCTACATAGCGGGGGGAGCACAGATACGCAGTATTTT	CASSLHSGGSTDTQYF
once	.	TRBV7-7	TRBJ1-4	TGTGCCAGCAGCTCTAGTACTCCAGGACGGCAGGGTAATGAAAAACTGTTTTTT	CASSSSTPGRQGNEKLFF
.	.	TRBV5-5	TRBJ2-2	TGTGCCAGCAGCTCCACAGCCGTCGCGAACACCGGGGAGCTGTTTTTT	CASSSTAVANTGELFF
.	.	TRBV5-1	TRBJ1-1	TGCGCCAGCAGCTTGACAAGCGACACTGAAGCTTTCTTT	CASSLTSDTEAFF
.	TRBD2	TRBV7-2	TRBJ2-3	TGTGCCAGCAGCTTAGTAGCGGGGGGCACAGATACGCAGTATTTT	CASSLVAGGTDTQYF
.	.	TRBV11-2	TRBJ2-4	TGTGCCAGCAGCCCCGGCGGGCTGGACATTCAGTACTTC	CASSPGGLDIQYF
.	TRBD2	TRBV10-3	TRBJ2-5	TGTGCCATCAGTGAGTCAAGCGGGGGGGCTGGGGAGACCCAGTACTTC	CAISESSGGAGETQYF
.	TRBD2	TRBV7-9	TRBJ2-2	TGTGCCAGCAGCCGACGGGGGGGTACGAACACCGGGGAGCTGTTTTTT	CASSRRGGTNTGELFF
few	.	TRBV4-1	TRBJ2-2	TGCGCGTTCGGAGGGGAAACCGGGGAGCTGTTTTTT	CAFGGETGELFF
once	TRBD1	TRBV6-2/TRBV6-3	TRBJ2-7	TGTGCCAGCAGTTACGGGCCCGGGACAGGGGAAATCGAGCAGTACTTC	CASSYGPGTGEIEQYF
.	TRBD1	TRBV2	TRBJ1-5	TGTGCCAGCAGTGTTGAGGCCAGGGGGCGAAATCAGCCCCAGCATTTT	CASSVEARGRNQPQHF
many	.	TRBV3-1/TRBV3-2	TRBJ1-3	TGTGCCAGCAGCGTAGGGGGTTCCTCTGGAAACACCATATATTTT	CASSVGGSSGNTIYF
.	TRBD2	TRBV7-2	TRBJ2-5	TGTGCCAGCAGCCCAGATCTACTAGCGGGGCAAGAGACCCAGTACTTC	CASSPDLLAGQETQYF
.	.	TRBV6-1	TRBJ1-4	TGTGCCAGCAGTGAAGCGAGGGGGGAGGGGGAAAAACTGTTTTTT	CASSEARGEGEKLFF
few	.	TRBV10-2	TRBJ1-2	TGCGCCAGCAGTGAGATTCCTCTCTATGGCTACACCTTC	CASSEIPLYGYTF
few	.	TRBV15	TRBJ2-1	TGTGCCACCAGCCAAACAGATCGAATATCCTACAATGAGCAGTTCTTC	CATSQTDRISYNEQFF